Sequencing of this T cell receptor beta chain was carried out in a study of cytomegalovirus exposure and HLA in healthy donors. Study in general: There were fewer than 130 million unique TCR beta sequences, drawn from 180 million or so T cells, in an earlier analysis. Study results and limitations: The dataset shows that most TCR sequences were rare, while some public TCRs occurred in many donors.

PCR employed 60 Vbeta and 13 Jbeta primers. Only in-frame clones appear in the TCRdb table, and some are missing; sequencing was by immunoSEQ multiplex PCR. The data contain approximately 100,000 clones, around three quarters of them singletons. As concerns this clone: As yet, its antigen is unknown.

V lost 0 bases and J 4 bases, leaving 4 bases between the germline ends. The length of the CDR3 is 11 residues. Germline values: CDR1 GTSNPN, CDR2 SVGIG (reference sequence). The receptor's source is a human donor in good health. The V gene is TRBV30, the J gene TRBJ2-7; D remains unclear. The sample taken for sequencing was PBMCs. The CDR3 DNA reads TGTGCCTGGAGTGTTAAATACGAGCAGTACTTC. Its translation: CAWSVKYEQYF.